Presented here are 15 T cell receptor beta chains from one specimen sequenced in a study of OX40 agonist ivuxolimab in advanced cancers. The data were produced by immunoSEQ multiplex PCR, yet TCRdb's version contains in-frame clones alone and is incomplete. The table records about 48,000 clones, around 89% of them present only once. The source was CD4+ or CD8+ T cells sorted from blood, collected in a trial of the OX40 agonist ivuxolimab. The receptors here all came from an adult with an advanced solid tumor such as melanoma, head and neck, liver or kidney cancer.

Comments on this clone: A read error may account for a junction end that differs from germline. The sample contains more than one DNA sequence encoding this CDR3. J is TRBJ1-1 and V is TRBV7-9; possible D gene TRBD1, 5 bases. This CDR3 spans 15 amino acids. CDR1 and CDR2 from the germline V gene are SEHNR and FQNEAQ (reference sequence). CDR3 loop: CASSLGRNLNTEAFF. CDR3 coding DNA: TGCGCCAGCAGCTTGGGGCGGAACCTTAACACTGAAGCTTTCTTT.

This sequence joins TRBV23-1 and TRBJ2-2; perhaps TRBD2 as D (6 bases). TRBV23-1 has ORF status, its function being uncertain. Trimming shortened V by 0 bases and J by 5 bases, and 16 bases separated the two germline ends. CDR3 size: 17 residues. CDR3 in amino acids: CASSQSMGGPGTGELFF. As DNA, the CDR3 is TGCGCCAGCAGTCAATCCATGGGGGGTCCGGGGACCGGGGAGCTGTTTTTT.

This chain links TRBV5-4 with TRBJ2-7; D is tentatively TRBD1 or TRBD2 (6 bases each). This CDR3 is built from 14 residues. V lost 5 bases, J lost 0 bases, and 12 bases lay in between. Germline values: CDR1 SGHNT, CDR2 YYREEE (reference sequence). CDR3 nucleotides: TGTGCCAGCAGTACGGGGGCCAGCTCCTACGAGCAGTACTTC. Translated, it gives CASSTGASSYEQYF.

This clone was detected once. CDR3 loop: CASSQSWTGNYGYTF. The CDR3 coding sequence is TGTGCCAGCAGCCAATCCTGGACAGGGAACTATGGCTACACCTTC. The chain is built from TRBV7-2 and TRBJ1-2, with 8 positions matching TRBD1. Germline trimming cut 5 bases from V and 2 bases from J; bases unmatched to any gene: 7. The CDR3 is 15 residues long. Looked up from germline, CDR1 is SGHTA and CDR2 is FQGNSA.

The V gene is TRBV19, the J gene TRBJ1-1, with D uncertain. Per the germline V gene, CDR1 is LNHDA and CDR2 is SQIVND (reference sequence). This CDR3 comprises 13 residues. V was shortened by 8 bases and J by 4 bases, with 14 bases between the two germline ends. CDR3 sequence (DNA): TGTGCCAGTGCTTCCTTTGAGGGCACTGAAGCTTTCTTT. As protein: CASASFEGTEAFF.

This clone appeared once. J is TRBJ1-1 and V is TRBV29-1; D not resolved. Trimming removed 2 bases at V and 6 bases at J, with 10 bases between. The germline gives CDR1 SQVTM, CDR2 ANQGSEA. CDR3 length equals 12 residues. The CDR3 nucleotides read TGCAGCGTTGAAATGCAGGCTCCTGAAGCTTTCTTT. Its translation is CSVEMQAPEAFF.

The chain recombines TRBV5-4 with TRBJ2-1; 13 nucleotides line up with TRBD2. The CDR3 spans 15 residues. CDR1 is SGHNT, CDR2 YYREEE, per germline (reference sequence). The V and J ends lost 4 bases and 5 bases, in that order; junction bases with no gene match: 3. The CDR3 here is CASSPGLAGNNEQFF. CDR3 nucleotide sequence: TGTGCCAGCAGCCCGGGACTAGCGGGAAACAATGAGCAGTTCTTC.

The chain carries TRBV27 and TRBJ2-7; 11 nucleotides line up with TRBD1. The V gene end was trimmed by 5 bases and the J gene end by 3 bases; junction bases not matched to a gene: 0. The CDR3 runs to 13 residues. The germline V gene encodes CDR1 MNHEY and CDR2 SMNVEV (reference sequence). The CDR3 reads CASSGTGGYEQYF. The CDR3, as DNA: TGTGCCAGCAGTGGGACAGGGGGCTACGAGCAGTACTTC.

V and J are TRBV19 and TRBJ2-3, with 11 nucleotides matching TRBD2. This CDR3 has 15 residues. Germline lookup yields CDR1 LNHDA and CDR2 SQIVND (reference sequence). With V trimmed by 4 bases and J by 5 bases, 5 bases remained unmatched. The CDR3: CASSSSLAGGDTQYF. The CDR3 nucleotides read TGTGCCAGTAGTAGTAGCCTAGCGGGAGGAGATACGCAGTATTTT.

This chain connects TRBV29-1 to TRBJ1-1; a weak D match, TRBD1 (5 bases). V was clipped by 5 bases and J by 5 bases, with 18 bases between them. The germline CDR1 and CDR2 sequences are SQVTM and ANQGSEA. This CDR3 is built from 14 residues. The CDR3 DNA reads as TGCAGCGTTCAGGGCCTGGGCAGACTTACTGAAGCTTTCTTT. Its translation: CSVQGLGRLTEAFF. The variable domain in full, completed from reference TRBV29-1 and TRBJ1-1, reads SAVISQKPSRDICQRGTSLTIQCQVDSQVTMMFWYRQQPGQSLTLIATANQGSEATYESGFVIDKFPISRPNLTFSTLTVSNMSPEDSSIYLCSVQGLGRLTEAFFGQGTRLTVV.

This chain uses TRBV5-1 with TRBJ2-2; D uncertain. The CDR3 covers 11 residues. In germline, CDR1 is SGHRS, CDR2 YFSETQ. V was trimmed by 4 bases and J by 5 bases, leaving 3 bases between them. The CDR3 DNA sequence: TGCGCCAGCAGCCATACCGGGGAGCTGTTTTTT. This codes for CASSHTGELFF.

V usage is TRBV5-8 and J usage is TRBJ2-7; no firm D call. The CDR3 loop spans 16 amino acids. Trimming took 0 bases from V and 3 from J, leaving 16 bases between them. Germline V CDR1 and CDR2: SGHTS, YDEGEE. CDR3 bases: TGTGCCAGCAGCTTGGGCTATCGAGGTCCGGACTACGAGCAGTACTTC. Its protein product is CASSLGYRGPDYEQYF.

The chain recombines TRBV15 with TRBJ2-1; unclear D gene. The length of the CDR3 is 12 residues. From germline, CDR1 is LNHNV and CDR2 YYDKDF (reference sequence). The V gene lost 0 bases and the J gene lost 9 bases, with 6 bases spanning the gap. As DNA, the CDR3 is TGTGCCACCAGCAGAGATCAAAGTGAGCAGTTCTTC. This encodes CATSRDQSEQFF.

The rearrangement uses TRBV5-1 and TRBJ2-7, with 9 bases that match TRBD1. With 3 bases clipped from V and 5 bases from J, the junction kept 3 bases outside the gene matches. From germline, CDR1 is SGHRS and CDR2 YFSETQ. CDR3 length equals 13 residues. The DNA for the CDR3 is TGCGCCAGCAGCTCATGGACAGGGGACGAGCAGTACTTC. Its translation is CASSSWTGDEQYF. Looking up the rest from reference TRBV5-1 and TRBJ2-7 gives the full variable domain: KAGVTQTPRYLIKTRGQQVTLSCSPISGHRSVSWYQQTPGQGLQFLFEYFSETQRNKGNFPGRFSGRQFSNSRSEMNVSTLELGDSALYLCASSSWTGDEQYFGPGTRLTVT.

The genes are TRBV4-2 and TRBJ2-1, with 11 nucleotides matching TRBD2. V gave up 4 bases and J gave up 1 base; unmatched junction bases: 0. The CDR3 is 15 amino acids. Germline CDR1 LGHNA, CDR2 YNFKEQ. In nucleotides, the CDR3 is TGTGCCAGCAGCCTAGCGGGAGGGTCCTACAATGAGCAGTTCTTC. This gives the protein CASSLAGGSYNEQFF.